A selection of T cell receptor beta chains follows, all from one sample in a study of radiotherapy plus CTLA-4 blockade in lung cancer. Sequenced by immunoSEQ multiplex PCR; TCRdb stores in-frame clones only, minus some. The table shows roughly 66,000 clones, with over 80% occurring only once. This material consisted of peripheral blood, taken from a patient treated with radiotherapy plus ipilimumab. The receptors come from a human donor with non-small cell lung cancer who had a partial response to radiotherapy plus ipilimumab. CDR3s include the opening cysteine and the closing phenylalanine or tryptophan. The D gene is left open where the match is weak. A row's size may be missing; if present it is once, few, many or a size class.

V: TRBV18
J: TRBJ2-2
D: TRBD2
size: .
DNA: TGTGCCAGCTCACCACTGATACCGGGACTAGCGGGAGTACCGGCCACCGGGGAGCTGTTTTTT
CDR3: CASSPLIPGLAGVPATGELFF

V: TRBV7-3
J: TRBJ2-1
D: .
size: .
DNA: TGTGCCAGCAGCTTAAGGCGACAGGCGGGTTACAATGAGCAGTTCTTC
CDR3: CASSLRRQAGYNEQFF

V: TRBV19
J: TRBJ2-2
D: TRBD1
size: .
DNA: TGTGCCAGTAGTGTCGACGGACAGGGGGCAAACACCGGGGAGCTGTTTTTT
CDR3: CASSVDGQGANTGELFF

V: TRBV28
J: TRBJ2-5
D: .
size: .
DNA: TGTGCCAGCAGCCCTCCGGGACAAGCTGAGGAGACCCAGTACTTC
CDR3: CASSPPGQAEETQYF

V: TRBV29-1
J: TRBJ2-7
D: .
size: once
DNA: TGCAGCGTGGGGACAGGCGGGGGCGAGCAGTACTTC
CDR3: CSVGTGGGEQYF

V: TRBV5-5
J: TRBJ2-5
D: TRBD2
size: .
DNA: TGTGCCAGCAGCTTTAGCGGGAGGCATCAAGAGACCCAGTACTTC
CDR3: CASSFSGRHQETQYF

V: TRBV6-5
J: TRBJ1-2
D: TRBD1
size: .
DNA: TGTGCCAGCAGTTACTCCCCGGGACAGCCCATGGGGTACACCTTC
CDR3: CASSYSPGQPMGYTF

V: TRBV28
J: TRBJ2-1
D: .
size: .
DNA: TGTGCCAGCGGGTCAACGGGGGTTCATGAGCAGTTCTTC
CDR3: CASGSTGVHEQFF

V: TRBV28
J: TRBJ2-7
D: TRBD2
size: .
DNA: TGTGCCAGCAGGGCGGGGGGGGCATCCTACGAGCAGTACTTC
CDR3: CASRAGGASYEQYF

V: TRBV4-1
J: TRBJ2-2
D: .
size: .
DNA: TGCGCCAGCAGCCCAAGTGCGGCCGGGGAGCTGTTTTTT
CDR3: CASSPSAAGELFF

V: TRBV7-6
J: TRBJ1-5
D: .
size: .
DNA: TGTGCCAGCAGCTTAGGGGAGAGCAATCAGCCCCAGCATTTT
CDR3: CASSLGESNQPQHF

V: TRBV6-1
J: TRBJ1-5
D: .
size: .
DNA: TGTGCCAGCAGGGCGGGACTGAATCAGCCCCAGCATTTT
CDR3: CASRAGLNQPQHF

V: TRBV10-3
J: TRBJ2-1
D: TRBD2
size: .
DNA: TGTGCCATTTCTAGCGGCTCCTACAATGAGCAGTTCTTC
CDR3: CAISSGSYNEQFF

V: TRBV5-6
J: TRBJ2-5
D: .
size: once
DNA: TGTGCCAGCAGCCAAGACAGCAAAGAGACCCAGTACTTC
CDR3: CASSQDSKETQYF

V: TRBV7-9
J: TRBJ2-5
D: .
size: .
DNA: TGTGCCAGCAGCTTAGGCGAAGAGACCCAGTACTTC
CDR3: CASSLGEETQYF

V: TRBV11-1
J: TRBJ2-2
D: .
size: .
DNA: TGTGCCAGCAGCACCCGGAGGGGGGGGTACACCGGGGAGCTGTTTTTT
CDR3: CASSTRRGGYTGELFF

V: TRBV9
J: TRBJ1-2
D: .
size: .
DNA: TGTGCCAGCAGCGGCGGCGGAGGGTGGAATGGCTACACCTTC
CDR3: CASSGGGGWNGYTF

V: TRBV27
J: TRBJ2-3
D: TRBD2
size: once
DNA: TGTGCCAGCAGGCTTGAGGGACTAGCTGCAGATACGCAGTATTTT
CDR3: CASRLEGLAADTQYF

V: TRBV5-1
J: TRBJ2-7
D: TRBD2
size: .
DNA: TGCGCCAGCAGCTCAGGGAGGGACGAGCAGTACTTC
CDR3: CASSSGRDEQYF

V: TRBV5-1
J: TRBJ2-5
D: .
size: once
DNA: TGCGCCAGCAGCCTTGGCTCAGGGGTTAGTCTCGGAGAGACCCAGTACTTC
CDR3: CASSLGSGVSLGETQYF

V: TRBV2
J: TRBJ2-1
D: .
size: .
DNA: TGTGCCAGCATCCCAACAAGGGGGGGAAATGAGCAGTTCTTC
CDR3: CASIPTRGGNEQFF

V: TRBV28
J: TRBJ2-1
D: TRBD1
size: .
DNA: TGTGCCAGCAGTCCCTACGGGACAGGGGGCTACAATGAGCAGTTCTTC
CDR3: CASSPYGTGGYNEQFF

V: TRBV9
J: TRBJ2-6
D: TRBD2
size: .
DNA: TGTGCCAGCAGCGCCCTGGGGGGGTTCTCTGGGGCCAACGTCCTGACTTTC
CDR3: CASSALGGFSGANVLTF

V: TRBV6-1
J: TRBJ2-2
D: .
size: .
DNA: TGTGCCAGCAGTGAGTCAGGGTTTAACACCGGGGAGCTGTTTTTT
CDR3: CASSESGFNTGELFF

V: TRBV5-6
J: TRBJ1-5
D: TRBD1
size: .
DNA: TGTGCCAGCAGCTCGGACAGGGCCCAGCCCCAGCATTTT
CDR3: CASSSDRAQPQHF

V: TRBV7-9
J: TRBJ2-3
D: TRBD2
size: .
DNA: TGTGCCAGCAGCGTATTAGCGGGAGATTCAGATACGCAGTATTTT
CDR3: CASSVLAGDSDTQYF

V: TRBV6-5
J: TRBJ1-2
D: .
size: few
DNA: TGTGCCAGCGCCAGATGGGGGGGTTCGGGAGGCTACACCTTC
CDR3: CASARWGGSGGYTF

V: TRBV4-1
J: TRBJ2-2
D: .
size: .
DNA: TGCGCCAGCAGCCATCTGGGACACCTGAACACCGGGGAGCTGTTTTTT
CDR3: CASSHLGHLNTGELFF

V: TRBV28
J: TRBJ2-5
D: TRBD1
size: .
DNA: TGTGCCAGCAGGTTACAGGGGGTAGAGACCCAGTACTTC
CDR3: CASRLQGVETQYF

V: TRBV19
J: TRBJ1-1
D: TRBD1
size: .
DNA: TGTGCCAGCCTCGGACAGGGGAACACTGAAGCTTTCTTT
CDR3: CASLGQGNTEAFF

V: TRBV18
J: TRBJ2-2
D: TRBD2
size: .
DNA: TGTGCCAGCTCACCAGCGGGAGGAAGAACCGGGGAGCTGTTTTTT
CDR3: CASSPAGGRTGELFF

V: TRBV11-2
J: TRBJ2-1
D: TRBD2
size: .
DNA: TGTGCCACCATTGAGGGGCGGGGGTACAATGAGCAGTTCTTC
CDR3: CATIEGRGYNEQFF

V: TRBV11-2
J: TRBJ2-7
D: TRBD2
size: .
DNA: TGTGCCAGCAGCACACTAGCGGGAGGGTACTACGAGCAGTACTTC
CDR3: CASSTLAGGYYEQYF

V: TRBV5-1
J: TRBJ2-5
D: .
size: .
DNA: TGCGCCAGCAGGGGACGGGAGACATTAGAGACCCAGTACTTC
CDR3: CASRGRETLETQYF

V: TRBV2
J: TRBJ1-3
D: TRBD1
size: .
DNA: TGTGCCAGCAGTGAACCGGGACAGGGGGTTTCCACCATATATTTT
CDR3: CASSEPGQGVSTIYF

V: TRBV29-1
J: TRBJ2-3
D: .
size: .
DNA: TGCAGCGTTGATGAGGGAGCTTCCAGCACAGATACGCAGTATTTT
CDR3: CSVDEGASSTDTQYF

V: TRBV27
J: TRBJ1-5
D: .
size: .
DNA: TGTGCCACACTCCCCAGACAGTATAGCAATCAGCCCCAGCATTTT
CDR3: CATLPRQYSNQPQHF

V: TRBV28
J: TRBJ2-7
D: TRBD1
size: .
DNA: TGTGCCAGCAGTTCCGGACAGGGAGGTAGTACCTACGAGCAGTACTTC
CDR3: CASSSGQGGSTYEQYF

V: TRBV7-2
J: TRBJ2-5
D: .
size: few
DNA: TGTGCCAGCAGCCAATCCCTAGCAAACCAAGAGACCCAGTACTTC
CDR3: CASSQSLANQETQYF

V: TRBV2
J: TRBJ2-5
D: .
size: .
DNA: TGTGCCAGCGGCGGACAGTGGGAGACCCAGTACTTC
CDR3: CASGGQWETQYF

V: TRBV5-1
J: TRBJ2-5
D: .
size: .
DNA: TGCGCCAGCAGCTTAGGAGGGGAGGAGACCCAGTACTTC
CDR3: CASSLGGEETQYF